A selection of T cell receptor beta chains follows, all from one sample in a study of cytomegalovirus exposure and HLA in healthy donors. The method was immunoSEQ multiplex PCR; TCRdb's version includes in-frame clones alone and lacks a portion of them. The sample yields about 160,000 clones, roughly 84% seen once. Sequencing was performed on PBMCs. All receptors come from a man aged 45-60 years in good health and CMV-seropositive. CDR3s leave out the opening cysteine and the closing phenylalanine or tryptophan. Each record gives: CDR3 protein, D gene, V gene, J gene. D genes are given only for firm matches.

CDR3aa: ASSERLATHEQY; d_gene: TRBD2; v_gene: TRBV9; j_gene: TRBJ2-7
CDR3aa: ASTAGGYEQY; d_gene: TRBD1; v_gene: TRBV19; j_gene: TRBJ2-7
CDR3aa: ASSAASGRGDTQY; d_gene: TRBD2; v_gene: TRBV2; j_gene: TRBJ2-3
CDR3aa: ASSRQEYYEQY; d_gene: NA; v_gene: TRBV5-1; j_gene: NA
CDR3aa: ASSQNSGTRGETQY; d_gene: TRBD2; v_gene: TRBV7-8; j_gene: TRBJ2-5
CDR3aa: ASSAQGVNEQY; d_gene: TRBD1; v_gene: TRBV13; j_gene: TRBJ2-7
CDR3aa: ASSPGLANNEQF; d_gene: TRBD2; v_gene: TRBV4-2; j_gene: TRBJ2-1
CDR3aa: ASMEGNRDNEQF; d_gene: NA; v_gene: TRBV2; j_gene: TRBJ2-1
CDR3aa: ASSQDFSGANVLT; d_gene: NA; v_gene: TRBV6-5; j_gene: TRBJ2-6
CDR3aa: ASRLTGASTYEQY; d_gene: TRBD1; v_gene: TRBV2; j_gene: TRBJ2-7
CDR3aa: ASSGGPYEQY; d_gene: NA; v_gene: TRBV19; j_gene: TRBJ2-7
CDR3aa: ASSIQSNYGYT; d_gene: NA; v_gene: TRBV5-4; j_gene: TRBJ1-2
CDR3aa: ASSLGQGGPNYVYT; d_gene: TRBD1; v_gene: TRBV5-1; j_gene: TRBJ1-2
CDR3aa: SVVRGLSSYNEQF; d_gene: NA; v_gene: TRBV29-1; j_gene: TRBJ2-1
CDR3aa: ASSLGGLDEQY; d_gene: NA; v_gene: TRBV19; j_gene: TRBJ2-7
CDR3aa: ASSRQDQETQY; d_gene: NA; v_gene: TRBV6-1; j_gene: TRBJ2-5
CDR3aa: ASSNTAGGPQGDTQY; d_gene: TRBD1; v_gene: TRBV19; j_gene: TRBJ2-3
CDR3aa: ASSSSSGESYNEQF; d_gene: TRBD2; v_gene: TRBV5-1; j_gene: TRBJ2-1
CDR3aa: ASSSKGSGGPNEQF; d_gene: TRBD2; v_gene: TRBV7-9; j_gene: TRBJ2-1
CDR3aa: ASSGLADNTGELF; d_gene: TRBD2; v_gene: TRBV2; j_gene: TRBJ2-2
CDR3aa: ASSVRGQSYNEQF; d_gene: TRBD1; v_gene: TRBV9; j_gene: TRBJ2-1
CDR3aa: ASANHGTGGT; d_gene: TRBD1; v_gene: TRBV2; j_gene: TRBJ1-2
CDR3aa: ASSPSGRDTEAF; d_gene: NA; v_gene: TRBV18; j_gene: TRBJ1-1
CDR3aa: ASSLRTGSDEQF; d_gene: TRBD1; v_gene: TRBV5-4; j_gene: TRBJ2-1
CDR3aa: ASSLGGARYEQY; d_gene: NA; v_gene: TRBV5-4; j_gene: TRBJ2-7
CDR3aa: ASSEVTGFQSVGGYT; d_gene: NA; v_gene: TRBV6-1; j_gene: TRBJ1-2
CDR3aa: ASSQPDRGAEAF; d_gene: TRBD1; v_gene: TRBV4-2; j_gene: TRBJ1-1
CDR3aa: ASSDRTGWEYNQPQH; d_gene: TRBD1; v_gene: TRBV25-1; j_gene: TRBJ1-5
CDR3aa: SANRGTEAF; d_gene: TRBD1; v_gene: TRBV20-1; j_gene: TRBJ1-1
CDR3aa: SVGGGPNQPQH; d_gene: NA; v_gene: TRBV29-1; j_gene: TRBJ1-5
CDR3aa: ASIPTEVPQAF; d_gene: NA; v_gene: TRBV9; j_gene: TRBJ1-1
CDR3aa: ASSLNRGVLRTEAF; d_gene: TRBD1; v_gene: TRBV6-5; j_gene: TRBJ1-1
CDR3aa: ASSARKDRANTGELF; d_gene: NA; v_gene: TRBV21-1; j_gene: TRBJ2-2
CDR3aa: ASSLGYPGSNQPQH; d_gene: NA; v_gene: TRBV5-6; j_gene: TRBJ1-5
CDR3aa: ASSRNTGELF; d_gene: NA; v_gene: TRBV27; j_gene: TRBJ2-2